This T cell receptor (beta chain) was observed in a study of blood T cell repertoires in COVID-19. Study in general: Sources were T cells, B-cell-depleted T cells, or PBMCs; the material itself was cDNA or gDNA.

Germline values: CDR1 SGHTA, CDR2 FQGNSA. V was pared by 6 bases and J by 4 bases, with 15 bases between. The CDR3 is 14 residues long. Sequencing was performed with immunoSEQ multiplex PCR; in TCRdb, only in-frame clones are kept and a portion is missing. The table shows some 170,000 clones, with approximately 90% occurring only once. This TCR was sampled from a woman between 50 and 59 years old with acute or convalescent COVID-19. Sequenced input: peripheral blood. The chain couples TRBV7-2 to TRBJ1-2; tentative D call: TRBD1 (5 bases). CDR3 amino acids: CASSRGGGGYGYTF. The CDR3 nucleotides read TGTGCCAGCAGTCGGGGGGGAGGAGGCTATGGCTACACCTTC.